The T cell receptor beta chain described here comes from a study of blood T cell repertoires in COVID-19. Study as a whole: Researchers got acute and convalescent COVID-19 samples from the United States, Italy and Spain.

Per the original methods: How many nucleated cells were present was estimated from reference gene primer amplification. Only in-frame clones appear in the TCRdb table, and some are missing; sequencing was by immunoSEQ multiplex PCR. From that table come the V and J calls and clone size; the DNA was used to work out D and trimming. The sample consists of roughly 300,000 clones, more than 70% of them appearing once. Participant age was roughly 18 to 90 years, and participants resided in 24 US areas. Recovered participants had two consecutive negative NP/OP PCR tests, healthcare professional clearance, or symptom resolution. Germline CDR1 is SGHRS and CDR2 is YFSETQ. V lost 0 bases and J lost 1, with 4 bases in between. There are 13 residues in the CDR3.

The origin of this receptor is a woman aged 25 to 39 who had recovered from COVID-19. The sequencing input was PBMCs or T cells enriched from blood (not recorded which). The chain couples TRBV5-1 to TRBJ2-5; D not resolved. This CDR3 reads CASSLGAQETQYF. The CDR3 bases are TGCGCCAGCAGCTTGGGGGCCCAAGAGACCCAGTACTTC.